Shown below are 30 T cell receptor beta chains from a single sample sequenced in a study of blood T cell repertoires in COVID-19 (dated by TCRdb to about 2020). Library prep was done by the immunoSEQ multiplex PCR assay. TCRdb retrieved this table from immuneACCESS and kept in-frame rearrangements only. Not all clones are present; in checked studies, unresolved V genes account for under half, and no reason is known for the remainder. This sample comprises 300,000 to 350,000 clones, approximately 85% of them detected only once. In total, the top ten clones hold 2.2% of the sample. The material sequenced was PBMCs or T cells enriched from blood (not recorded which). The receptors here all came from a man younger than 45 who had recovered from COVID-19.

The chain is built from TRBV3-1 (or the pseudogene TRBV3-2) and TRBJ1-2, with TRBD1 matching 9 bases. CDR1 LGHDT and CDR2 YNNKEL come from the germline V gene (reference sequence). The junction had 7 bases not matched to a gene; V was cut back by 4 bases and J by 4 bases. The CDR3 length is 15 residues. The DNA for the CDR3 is TGTGCCAGCAGCCCGGGACAGGGCCTTGGCTATGGCTACACCTTC. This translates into CASSPGQGLGYGYTF.

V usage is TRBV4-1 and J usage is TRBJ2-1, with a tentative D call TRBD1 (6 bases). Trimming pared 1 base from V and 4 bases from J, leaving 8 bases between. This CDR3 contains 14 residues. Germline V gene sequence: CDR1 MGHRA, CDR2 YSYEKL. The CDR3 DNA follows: TGCGCCAGCAGCCAAGTAACAGGGTACAATGAGCAGTTCTTC. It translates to CASSQVTGYNEQFF.

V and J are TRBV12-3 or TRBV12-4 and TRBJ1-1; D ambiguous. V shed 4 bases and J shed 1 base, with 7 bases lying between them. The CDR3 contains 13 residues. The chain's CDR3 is CASSWEGNTEAFF. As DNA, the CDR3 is TGTGCCAGCAGTTGGGAGGGGAACACTGAAGCTTTCTTT.

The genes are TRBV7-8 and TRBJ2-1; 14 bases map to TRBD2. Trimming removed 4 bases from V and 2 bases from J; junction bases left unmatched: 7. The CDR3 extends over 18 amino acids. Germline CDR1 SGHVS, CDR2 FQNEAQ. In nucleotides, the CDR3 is TGTGCCAGCAGCTCCAGACTAGCGGGGGGGTTTACCTACAATGAGCAGTTCTTC. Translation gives CASSSRLAGGFTYNEQFF.

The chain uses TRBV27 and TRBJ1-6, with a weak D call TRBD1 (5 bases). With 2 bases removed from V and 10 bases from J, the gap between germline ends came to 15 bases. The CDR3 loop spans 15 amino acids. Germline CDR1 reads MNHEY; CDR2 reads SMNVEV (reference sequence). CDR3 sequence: CASSLGAGFDSPLHF. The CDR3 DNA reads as TGTGCCAGCAGTTTAGGCGCAGGGTTCGACTCACCCCTCCACTTT.

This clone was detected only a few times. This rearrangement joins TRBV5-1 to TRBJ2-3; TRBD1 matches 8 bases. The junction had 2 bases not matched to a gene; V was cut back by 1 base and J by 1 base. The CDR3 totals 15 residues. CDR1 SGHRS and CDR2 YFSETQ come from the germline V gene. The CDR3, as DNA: TGCGCCAGCAGCTTGTGGGGACAGGGCACAGATACGCAGTATTTT. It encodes CASSLWGQGTDTQYF. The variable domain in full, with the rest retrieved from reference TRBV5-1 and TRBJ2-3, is KAGVTQTPRYLIKTRGQQVTLSCSPISGHRSVSWYQQTPGQGLQFLFEYFSETQRNKGNFPGRFSGRQFSNSRSEMNVSTLELGDSALYLCASSLWGQGTDTQYFGPGTRLTVL.

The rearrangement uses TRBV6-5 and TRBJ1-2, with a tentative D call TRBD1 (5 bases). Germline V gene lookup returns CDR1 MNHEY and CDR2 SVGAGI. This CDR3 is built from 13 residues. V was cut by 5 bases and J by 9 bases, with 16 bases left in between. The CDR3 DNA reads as TGTGCCAGCAGTCCTCCCGCCCAGGGTAGCTACACCTTC. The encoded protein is CASSPPAQGSYTF.

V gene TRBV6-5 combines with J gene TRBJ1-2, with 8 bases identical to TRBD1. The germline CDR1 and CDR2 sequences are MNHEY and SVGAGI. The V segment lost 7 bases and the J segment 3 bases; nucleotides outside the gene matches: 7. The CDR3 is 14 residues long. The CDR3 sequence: CASTPTGADYGYTF. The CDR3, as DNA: TGTGCCAGCACCCCGACAGGGGCGGACTATGGCTACACCTTC.

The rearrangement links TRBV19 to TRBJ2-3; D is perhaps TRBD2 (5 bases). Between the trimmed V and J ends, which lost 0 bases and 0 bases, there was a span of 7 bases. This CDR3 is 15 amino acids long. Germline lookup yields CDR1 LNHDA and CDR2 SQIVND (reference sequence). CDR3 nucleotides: TGTGCCAGTAGTATAGATCGACTAAGCACAGATACGCAGTATTTT. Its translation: CASSIDRLSTDTQYF.

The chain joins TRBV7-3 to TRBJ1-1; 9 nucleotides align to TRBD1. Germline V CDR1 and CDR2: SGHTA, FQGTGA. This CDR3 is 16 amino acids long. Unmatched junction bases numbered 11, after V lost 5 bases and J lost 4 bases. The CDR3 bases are TGTGCCAGCAGCCCGCCGGGACAGGGTCAGGGCACTGAAGCTTTCTTT. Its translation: CASSPPGQGQGTEAFF.

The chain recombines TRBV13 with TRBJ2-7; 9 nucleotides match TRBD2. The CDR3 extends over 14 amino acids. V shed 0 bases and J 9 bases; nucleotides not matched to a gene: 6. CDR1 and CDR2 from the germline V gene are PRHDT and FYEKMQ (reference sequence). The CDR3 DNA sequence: TGTGCCAGCAGCTTAGGCGTAGCGGGGGAAGGGCAGTACTTC. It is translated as CASSLGVAGEGQYF.

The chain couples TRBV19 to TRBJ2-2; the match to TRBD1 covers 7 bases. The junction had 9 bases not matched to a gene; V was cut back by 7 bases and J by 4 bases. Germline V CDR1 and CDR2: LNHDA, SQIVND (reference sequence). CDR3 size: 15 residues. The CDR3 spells CASTKGTAITGELFF. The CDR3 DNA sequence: TGTGCCAGTACGAAGGGGACAGCTATCACCGGGGAGCTGTTTTTT.

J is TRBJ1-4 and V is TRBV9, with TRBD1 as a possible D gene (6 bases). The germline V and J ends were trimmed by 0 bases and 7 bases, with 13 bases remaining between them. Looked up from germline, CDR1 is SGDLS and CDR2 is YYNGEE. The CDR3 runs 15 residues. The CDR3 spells CASSVEQGRVEKLFF. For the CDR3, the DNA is TGTGCCAGCAGCGTAGAGCAGGGGCGGGTTGAAAAACTGTTTTTT.

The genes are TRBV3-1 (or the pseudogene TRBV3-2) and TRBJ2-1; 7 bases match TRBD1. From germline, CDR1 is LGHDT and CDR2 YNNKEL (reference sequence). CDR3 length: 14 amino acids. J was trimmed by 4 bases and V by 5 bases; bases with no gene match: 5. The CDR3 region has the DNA TGTGCCAGCAGCTCGAGCAGGGGGTACAATGAGCAGTTCTTC. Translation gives CASSSSRGYNEQFF.

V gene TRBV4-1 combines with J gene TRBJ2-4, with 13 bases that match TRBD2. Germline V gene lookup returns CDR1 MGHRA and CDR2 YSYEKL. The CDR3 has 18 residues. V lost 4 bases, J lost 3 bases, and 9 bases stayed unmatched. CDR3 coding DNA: TGCGCCAGCAGCCGGGGACTAGCGGGGCACAAAGGCAAAAACATTCAGTACTTC. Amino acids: CASSRGLAGHKGKNIQYF.

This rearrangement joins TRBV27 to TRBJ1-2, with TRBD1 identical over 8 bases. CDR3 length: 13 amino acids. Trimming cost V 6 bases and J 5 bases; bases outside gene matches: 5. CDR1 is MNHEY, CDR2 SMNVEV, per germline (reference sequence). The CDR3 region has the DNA TGTGCCAGCAGGTCCGACAGGGGATATGGCTACACCTTC. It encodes CASRSDRGYGYTF.

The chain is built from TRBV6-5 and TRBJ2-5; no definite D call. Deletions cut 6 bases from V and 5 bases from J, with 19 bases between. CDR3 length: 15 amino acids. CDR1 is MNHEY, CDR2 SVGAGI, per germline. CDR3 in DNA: TGTGCCAGCAGCCCCACACGAAACGGGTGGGAGACCCAGTACTTC. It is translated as CASSPTRNGWETQYF.

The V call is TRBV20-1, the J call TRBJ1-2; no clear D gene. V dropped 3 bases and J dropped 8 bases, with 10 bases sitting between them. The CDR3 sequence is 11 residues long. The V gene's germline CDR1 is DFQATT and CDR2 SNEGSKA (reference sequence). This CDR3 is CSASIGNGYTF. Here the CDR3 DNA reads TGCAGTGCTAGTATCGGGAACGGCTACACCTTC.

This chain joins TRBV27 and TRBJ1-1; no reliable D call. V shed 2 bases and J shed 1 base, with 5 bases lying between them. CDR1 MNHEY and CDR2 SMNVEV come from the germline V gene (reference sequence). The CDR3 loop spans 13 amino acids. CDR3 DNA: TGTGCCAGCAGTTTAAGACAGAACACTGAAGCTTTCTTT. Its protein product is CASSLRQNTEAFF.

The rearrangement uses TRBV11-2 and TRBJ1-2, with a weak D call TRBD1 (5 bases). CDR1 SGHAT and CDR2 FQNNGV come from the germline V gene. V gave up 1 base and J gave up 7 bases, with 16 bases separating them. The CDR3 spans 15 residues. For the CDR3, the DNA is TGTGCCAGCAGCTTAGGGTTCGGGGGAGTAGGTGGCTACACCTTC. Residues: CASSLGFGGVGGYTF.

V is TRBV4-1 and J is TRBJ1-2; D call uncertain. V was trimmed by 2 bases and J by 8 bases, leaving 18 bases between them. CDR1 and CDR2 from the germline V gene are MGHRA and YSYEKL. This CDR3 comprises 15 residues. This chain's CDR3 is CASSQPTTKPGGYTF. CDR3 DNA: TGCGCCAGCAGCCAACCTACGACAAAGCCAGGAGGCTACACCTTC.

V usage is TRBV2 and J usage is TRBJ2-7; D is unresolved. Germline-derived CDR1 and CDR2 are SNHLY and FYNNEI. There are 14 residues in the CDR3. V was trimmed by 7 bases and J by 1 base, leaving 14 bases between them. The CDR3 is CASIIPARSYEQYF. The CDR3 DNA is TGTGCCAGCATAATCCCAGCGAGGTCCTACGAGCAGTACTTC.

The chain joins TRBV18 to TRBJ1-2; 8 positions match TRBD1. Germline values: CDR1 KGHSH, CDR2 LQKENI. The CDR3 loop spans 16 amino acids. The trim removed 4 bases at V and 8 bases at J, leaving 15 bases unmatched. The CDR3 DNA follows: TGTGCCAGCTCACGGGATGGGACAGGACAGTCTGACGGCTACACCTTC. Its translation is CASSRDGTGQSDGYTF. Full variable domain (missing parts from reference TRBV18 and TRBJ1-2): NAGVMQNPRHLVRRRGQEARLRCSPMKGHSHVYWYRQLPEEGLKFMVYLQKENIIDESGMPKERFSAEFPKEGPSILRIQQVVRGDSAAYFCASSRDGTGQSDGYTFGSGTRLTVV.

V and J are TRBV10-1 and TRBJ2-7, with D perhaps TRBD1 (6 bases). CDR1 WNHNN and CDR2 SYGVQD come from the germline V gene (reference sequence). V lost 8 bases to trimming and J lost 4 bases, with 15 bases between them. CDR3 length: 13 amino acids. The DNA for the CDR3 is TGCGCCAGCGACCCCGGACAGTGGTACGAGCAGTACTTC. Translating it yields CASDPGQWYEQYF.

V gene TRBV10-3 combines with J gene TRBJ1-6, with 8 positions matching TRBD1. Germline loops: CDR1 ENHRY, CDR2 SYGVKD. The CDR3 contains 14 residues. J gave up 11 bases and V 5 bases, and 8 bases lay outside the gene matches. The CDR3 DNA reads TGTGCCATCAGTCGACAGGGGCAGAGTGCACCCCTCCACTTT. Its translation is CAISRQGQSAPLHF.

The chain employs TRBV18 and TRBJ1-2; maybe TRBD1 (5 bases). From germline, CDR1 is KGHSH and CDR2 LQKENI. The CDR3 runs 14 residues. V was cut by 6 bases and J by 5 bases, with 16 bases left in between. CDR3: CASSTGGAGYGYTF. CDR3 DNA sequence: TGTGCCAGCTCTACGGGAGGGGCTGGGTATGGCTACACCTTC.

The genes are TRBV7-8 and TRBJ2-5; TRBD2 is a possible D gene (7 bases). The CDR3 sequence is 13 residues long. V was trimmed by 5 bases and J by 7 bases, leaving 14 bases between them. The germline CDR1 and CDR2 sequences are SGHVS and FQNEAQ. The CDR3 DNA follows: TGTGCCAGCAGCCCGGGGGGCGAGTGGACCCAGTACTTC. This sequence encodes CASSPGGEWTQYF.

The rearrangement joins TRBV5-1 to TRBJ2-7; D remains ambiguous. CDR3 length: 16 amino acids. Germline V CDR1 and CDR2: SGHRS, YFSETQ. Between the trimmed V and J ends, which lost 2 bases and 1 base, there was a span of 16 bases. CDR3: CASSFSPQELSYEQYF. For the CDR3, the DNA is TGCGCCAGCAGCTTCTCTCCGCAGGAACTTTCCTACGAGCAGTACTTC.

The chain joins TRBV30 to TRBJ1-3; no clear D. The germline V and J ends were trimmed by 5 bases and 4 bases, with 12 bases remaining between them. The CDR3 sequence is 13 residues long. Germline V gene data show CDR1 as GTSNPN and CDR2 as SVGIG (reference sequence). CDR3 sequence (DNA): TGTGCCTGGTTTAAAGGGAGAGGAAACACCATATATTTT. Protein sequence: CAWFKGRGNTIYF.

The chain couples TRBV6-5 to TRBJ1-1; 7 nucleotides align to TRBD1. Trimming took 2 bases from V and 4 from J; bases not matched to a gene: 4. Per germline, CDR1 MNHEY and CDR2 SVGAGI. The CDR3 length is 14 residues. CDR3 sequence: CASSYLQGPTEAFF. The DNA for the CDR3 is TGTGCCAGCAGTTACCTACAGGGGCCCACTGAAGCTTTCTTT.